Below are 29 T cell receptor beta chains sequenced from a single sample in a study of CDR3 diversity in severe acne. A single record per CDR3 protein comes from TCRdb applying MiXCR to the PCR reads. The table shows more than 85,000 distinct CDR3 sequences, with about 48% occurring only once. Sequencing input: blood. These receptors were obtained from a male donor in good health, serving as a control.

Concerning this clonotype: Likely a read error: the CDR3 ends without its conserved phenylalanine or tryptophan. This rearrangement joins TRBV9 to TRBJ1-6; D remains unclear. Deletions cut 2 bases from V and 8 bases from J, with 11 bases between. The CDR3 covers 14 residues. Germline lookup yields CDR1 SGDLS and CDR2 YYNGEE. The CDR3 DNA sequence: TGTGCCAGCAGCGTGGGCGAATGGGATTCACCCCTCCACTCT. Translating gives CASSVGEWDSPLHS.

This clonotype occurred a few times. The chain has TRBV4-2 and TRBJ2-7; 11 positions match TRBD2. The CDR3 spans 16 residues. The trim removed 0 bases at V and 3 bases at J, leaving 4 bases unmatched. The germline V gene has CDR1 LGHNA and CDR2 YNFKEQ. The CDR3 sequence is CASSQELAGEYYEQYF. DNA for the CDR3: TGTGCCAGCAGCCAAGAACTAGCGGGAGAATACTACGAGCAGTACTTC.

A remark on this clonotype: It may be a read error: a sequence one base away is much more abundant. The chain carries TRBV10-3 and TRBJ2-5; D is unclear. Trimming took off 0 bases at V and 4 bases at J, with 15 bases between the two ends. CDR1 and CDR2 from the germline V gene are ENHRY and SYGVKD. CDR3 length: 16 residues. The CDR3 loop is CAISESTAAQGETQYF. The CDR3 DNA reads as TGTGCCATCAGTGAGTCAACGGCAGCCCAAGGAGAGACCCAGTACTTC.

The sample holds a few counts of this clonotype. This chain connects TRBV20-1 to TRBJ2-7, with 9 bases that match TRBD2. In germline, CDR1 is DFQATT, CDR2 SNEGSKA (reference sequence). The CDR3 has 14 residues. The V and J ends lost 1 base and 6 bases, in that order; junction bases with no gene match: 7. CDR3 nucleotides: TGCAGTGCTAGAGCCGATGCTAGCGGGACCGAGCAGTACTTC. It encodes CSARADASGTEQYF.

The V and J genes are TRBV20-1 and TRBJ1-2, with 8 nucleotides matching TRBD1. This CDR3 has 13 residues. Germline CDR1 is DFQATT and CDR2 is SNEGSKA (reference sequence). V was clipped by 3 bases and J by 4 bases; unmatched bases: 4. The CDR3 sequence is CSASQGQAYGYTF. CDR3 in DNA: TGCAGTGCTAGCCAGGGACAGGCCTATGGCTACACCTTC.

V is TRBV20-1 and J is TRBJ2-1; TRBD1 might be the D (6 bases). The CDR3 is 11 amino acids. V lost 5 bases and J lost 9, with 11 bases in between. The germline gives CDR1 DFQATT, CDR2 SNEGSKA (reference sequence). CDR3 amino acids: CSAEGVGEQFF. The CDR3 bases are TGCAGTGCTGAGGGGGTAGGTGAGCAGTTCTTC.

Ten or more counts support this clonotype. V and J are TRBV7-2 and TRBJ2-7; no definite D call. V shed 4 bases and J shed 3 bases, with 7 bases lying between them. CDR3 length: 12 amino acids. Per the germline V gene, CDR1 is SGHTA and CDR2 is FQGNSA. The CDR3 DNA is TGTGCCAGCAGCTCGTACGGCTACGAGCAGTACTTC. Protein: CASSSYGYEQYF. Based on the CDR3 plus reference TRBV7-2 and TRBJ2-7, the full variable domain is GAGVSQSPSNKVTEKGKDVELRCDPISGHTALYWYRQSLGQGLEFLIYFQGNSAPDKSGLPSDRFSAERTGGSVSTLTIQRTQQEDSAVYLCASSSYGYEQYFGPGTRLTVT.

This clonotype was counted at least ten times. The gene calls are TRBV18 and TRBJ2-7; D remains ambiguous. Germline CDR1 KGHSH, CDR2 LQKENI. The CDR3 covers 13 residues. Trimming pared 3 bases from V and 6 bases from J, leaving 12 bases between. Here the CDR3 DNA reads TGTGCCAGCTCACCGGGATCTAAAGGCGAGCAGTACTTC. It encodes CASSPGSKGEQYF.

V usage is TRBV29-1 and J usage is TRBJ1-5; D may be TRBD1 (6 bases). The V end was cut by 7 bases, the J end by 1 base, with 14 bases between. The germline V gene encodes CDR1 SQVTM and CDR2 ANQGSEA. This CDR3 contains 14 residues. CDR3 in DNA: TGCAGCGCCCTGGCCGGGACAAGCAATCAGCCCCAGCATTTT. Encoded protein: CSALAGTSNQPQHF.

The chain is built from TRBV4-3 and TRBJ1-6, with TRBD1 matching over 7 bases. V gave up 4 bases and J gave up 8 bases; unmatched junction bases: 11. The CDR3 totals 16 residues. Germline CDR1 and CDR2: LGHNA and YSLEER. This chain's CDR3 is CASSPRGGQYHSPLHF. CDR3 coding DNA: TGCGCCAGCAGCCCCCGGGGGGGACAGTATCATTCACCCCTCCACTTT.

V gene TRBV7-9 combines with J gene TRBJ2-3; 9 bases are a match to TRBD2. Germline CDR1 reads SEHNR; CDR2 reads FQNEAQ (reference sequence). The CDR3 sequence is 17 residues long. V was pared by 1 base and J by 0 bases, with 5 bases of the junction left unmatched. Here the CDR3 reads CASSLGGSGSSTDTQYF. CDR3 nucleotides: TGTGCCAGCAGCTTAGGCGGTAGCGGGAGTAGCACAGATACGCAGTATTTT.

This clonotype was observed many times. The chain uses TRBV2 and TRBJ1-2, with unresolved D. The V gene lost 7 bases and the J gene lost 8 bases, with 14 bases spanning the gap. This CDR3 is 12 amino acids long. Germline V lookup: CDR1 SNHLY, CDR2 FYNNEI. The CDR3 sequence: CASNRPGGGYTF. CDR3 coding DNA: TGTGCCAGCAATAGGCCCGGCGGAGGCTACACCTTC.

This chain joins TRBV7-2 and TRBJ2-4, with 7 bases identical to TRBD1. The CDR3 runs to 15 residues. Trimming took 4 bases from V and 7 from J; bases not matched to a gene: 10. The germline V gene has CDR1 SGHTA and CDR2 FQGNSA. The CDR3 nucleotides are TGTGCCAGCAGCTCCCAGGAACAGGGGATGAACATTCAGTACTTC. Its protein product is CASSSQEQGMNIQYF.

Many counts were recorded for this clonotype. At one of its ends the junction is not consistent with the germline gene, which may arise from a read error. The chain carries TRBV19 and TRBJ1-1; 12 nucleotides align to TRBD1. CDR3 length: 11 amino acids. CDR1 LNHDA and CDR2 SQIVND come from the germline V gene (reference sequence). The CDR3 reads CASGDRGPDQF. CDR3 sequence (DNA): TGTGCCAGTGGGGACAGGGGGCCCGATCAATTT. Full variable domain (missing parts from reference TRBV19 and TRBJ1-1): DGGITQSPKYLFRKEGQNVTLSCEQNLNHDAMYWYRQDPGQGLRLIYYSQIVNDFQKGDIAEGYSVSREKKESFPLTVTSAQKNPTAFYLCASGDRGPDQFGQGTRLTVV.

The table lists this clonotype with many counts. The chain carries TRBV6-5 and TRBJ1-5; a possible D gene is TRBD1 (5 bases). The V gene lost 6 bases and the J gene lost 3 bases, with 12 bases spanning the gap. The CDR3 extends over 14 amino acids. From germline, CDR1 is MNHEY and CDR2 SVGAGI. CDR3 in DNA: TGTGCCAGCAGGCCAGAGGGGTACAATCAGCCCCAGCATTTT. This translates into CASRPEGYNQPQHF.

This chain joins TRBV7-9 and TRBJ1-2, with 7 nucleotides matching TRBD1. Germline CDR1 is SEHNR and CDR2 is FQNEAQ (reference sequence). There are 16 residues in the CDR3. With 4 bases clipped from V and 7 bases from J, the junction kept 15 bases outside the gene matches. CDR3 residues: CASSSEAAGGRGGYTF. The CDR3 DNA reads TGTGCCAGCAGCTCGGAAGCGGCAGGGGGAAGAGGTGGCTACACCTTC.

This clonotype was seen many times. The chain combines TRBV4-1 with TRBJ2-7, with TRBD1 matching over 7 bases. V shed 4 bases and J 7 bases; nucleotides not matched to a gene: 7. The length of the CDR3 is 13 residues. CDR1 MGHRA and CDR2 YSYEKL come from the germline V gene. The CDR3 DNA is TGCGCCAGCAGCCTCGGGACAGCATTTGAGCAGTACTTC. Protein: CASSLGTAFEQYF.

This clonotype was seen a few times. The rearrangement uses TRBV9 and TRBJ1-6, with D perhaps TRBD1 (6 bases). Germline assignment: CDR1 SGDLS and CDR2 YYNGEE. V was cut by 7 bases and J by 6 bases, with 17 bases left in between. The CDR3 consists of 15 residues. CDR3: CASATTEGGNSPLHF. DNA of the CDR3: TGTGCCAGCGCGACTACGGAAGGGGGTAATTCACCCCTCCACTTT.

This chain links TRBV6-1 with TRBJ1-4; no firm D call. CDR3 length equals 15 residues. CDR1 and CDR2 from the germline V gene are MNHNS and SASEGT. The V and J ends lost 5 bases and 0 bases respectively, with 10 bases between them. CDR3 loop: CASSKNSATNEKLFF. CDR3 coding DNA: TGTGCCAGCAGTAAGAACTCGGCAACTAATGAAAAACTGTTTTTT.

V gene TRBV7-2 combines with J gene TRBJ1-6; no definite D call. Germline CDR1 reads SGHTA; CDR2 reads FQGNSA. V shed 1 base and J shed 0 bases, with 7 bases lying between them. CDR3 size: 16 residues. CDR3 protein: CASSLVVSSYNSPLHF. The CDR3 DNA reads TGTGCCAGCAGCTTAGTCGTGAGCTCCTATAATTCACCCCTCCACTTT.

As DNA, the CDR3 is TGTGCCAGCAGCCCGGTGGACGGCCCCTACGAGCAGTACTTC. Translated, it gives CASSPVDGPYEQYF. The chain is built from TRBV7-9 and TRBJ2-7; D is uncertain. V gave up 5 bases and J gave up 2 bases, with 13 bases separating them. This CDR3 is 14 amino acids long. Per germline, CDR1 SEHNR and CDR2 FQNEAQ (reference sequence).

The chain uses TRBV16 and TRBJ1-5; 7 bases are shared with TRBD1. The CDR3 is made up of 16 amino acids. Germline trimming cut 4 bases from V and 2 bases from J; bases unmatched to any gene: 8. Germline CDR1 KGHSY, CDR2 FQNENV. The CDR3 sequence is CASSPSGGDRNQPQHF. Here the CDR3 DNA reads TGTGCCAGCAGCCCATCAGGGGGGGACCGCAATCAGCCCCAGCATTTT.

This clonotype was seen just once. The junction shows a germline mismatch at one end, possibly a read error. The rearrangement joins TRBV20-1 to TRBJ2-1, with 15 bases matching TRBD2. Germline loops: CDR1 DFQATT, CDR2 SNEGSKA (reference sequence). The CDR3 covers 15 residues. CDR3 sequence reads: CSARDTGLAGGPGLF. The CDR3 DNA is TGCAGTGCTAGAGATACCGGACTAGCGGGAGGGCCTGGTCTCTTC.

The V gene is TRBV10-3, the J gene TRBJ2-7; TRBD1 or TRBD2 may be the D gene (5 bases each). The CDR3 spans 22 residues. Per the germline V gene, CDR1 is ENHRY and CDR2 is SYGVKD. V shed 2 bases and J shed 2 bases, with 34 bases lying between them. In DNA, the CDR3 is TGTGCCATCAGTGAGGATATATCTGGGGCCCAGCATTTCGGTGACGGGACCTACGAGCAGTACTTC. The encoded protein is CAISEDISGAQHFGDGTYEQYF.

This clonotype occurred a few times. The rearrangement joins TRBV2 to TRBJ2-5; 9 positions match TRBD1. CDR3 length equals 16 residues. After removal of 3 bases from V and 5 bases from J, the junction contained 10 bases not matched to a gene. Germline V gene sequence: CDR1 SNHLY, CDR2 FYNNEI. CDR3 in amino acids: CASSDGQGRDWETQYF. In DNA form, the CDR3 reads TGTGCCAGCAGTGATGGACAGGGGCGGGACTGGGAGACCCAGTACTTC.

This clonotype appeared a few times. The chain combines TRBV7-3 with TRBJ1-2; weak D call: TRBD1 (6 bases). This CDR3 contains 14 residues. The ends were cut back, 6 bases at V and 2 bases at J, with 13 bases in the middle. Germline V CDR1 and CDR2: SGHTA, FQGTGA. In DNA, the CDR3 is TGTGCCAGCAGTCACACACAGGGAAACTATGGCTACACCTTC. Translating gives CASSHTQGNYGYTF.

The CDR3 DNA reads as TGTGCCAGCAGCTCGGGACAGGGTGTATACGAGACCCAGTACTTC. It codes for CASSSGQGVYETQYF. The V and J genes are TRBV10-3 and TRBJ2-5; 9 bases are shared with TRBD1. With V trimmed by 10 bases and J by 5 bases, 14 bases remained unmatched. Germline loops: CDR1 ENHRY, CDR2 SYGVKD. This CDR3 has 15 residues.

The chain employs TRBV7-2 and TRBJ2-5, with D perhaps matching TRBD1 or TRBD2 (5 bases each). This CDR3 is 14 amino acids long. The germline V gene encodes CDR1 SGHTA and CDR2 FQGNSA. Trimming removed 2 bases from V and 2 bases from J, with 9 bases in between. DNA for the CDR3: TGTGCCAGCAGCTTACCGGGACGACAAGAGACCCAGTACTTC. As protein: CASSLPGRQETQYF.

This clonotype has a count of ten or more. The J gene is TRBJ1-3, the V gene TRBV6-1, with D hard to call. The V gene lost 2 bases and the J gene lost 4 bases, with 3 bases spanning the gap. The CDR3 covers 12 residues. Germline V gene data show CDR1 as MNHNS and CDR2 as SASEGT. The CDR3 loop reads CASSETGNTIYF. For the CDR3, the DNA is TGTGCCAGCAGTGAAACCGGAAACACCATATATTTT.